The rows below give T cell receptor beta chains drawn from one sample of a study of shared clonotypes between healthy human individuals. The data were produced by immunoSEQ multiplex PCR, yet TCRdb's version contains in-frame clones alone and is incomplete. The data contain millions of clones, about 95% of them seen just once; the ten biggest clones take up about 1.1%. Sequenced material: naive CD8+ T cells sorted from blood. These receptor sequences come from a man between 18 and 29 years old in good health. Both conserved end residues are part of each CDR3. D genes are given only for firm matches. Where a row states a size, it is once, few, many or the class of an expanded clone; other rows omit it.

V,J,size,D,CDR3,DNA
TRBV5-6,TRBJ2-7,NA,TRBD2,CASSALGLAGPYEQYF,TGTGCCAGCAGCGCCCTCGGGCTAGCGGGGCCCTACGAGCAGTACTTC
TRBV7-9,TRBJ2-1,NA,NA,CASSLEYDEQFF,TGTGCCAGCAGCTTAGAATACGATGAGCAGTTCTTC
TRBV4-1,TRBJ2-1,once,TRBD2,CASSQGPPTTSGGNEQFF,TGCGCCAGCAGCCAAGGACCCCCGACTACTAGCGGGGGCAATGAGCAGTTCTTC
TRBV5-1,TRBJ2-1,NA,NA,CASSWTTGEYNEQFF,TGCGCCAGCAGCTGGACGACAGGCGAATACAATGAGCAGTTCTTC
TRBV7-8,TRBJ2-1,NA,TRBD2,CASDTGLAGVKKNEQFF,TGTGCCAGCGACACAGGACTAGCGGGAGTAAAGAAGAATGAGCAGTTCTTC
TRBV11-2,TRBJ2-3,NA,TRBD2,CASSLGLAGLGSDTQYF,TGTGCCAGCAGCTTAGGCCTAGCGGGGTTAGGGTCAGATACGCAGTATTTT
TRBV11-2,TRBJ1-3,NA,NA,CASSLVNDGQLGGTIYF,TGTGCCAGCAGCTTAGTGAACGATGGACAGCTTGGGGGCACCATATATTTT
TRBV7-8,TRBJ2-3,NA,TRBD2,CASSWGLAGVPDTQYF,TGTGCCAGCAGCTGGGGACTAGCGGGAGTCCCAGATACGCAGTATTTT
TRBV7-6,TRBJ2-7,NA,NA,CASSLAYTYEQYF,TGTGCCAGCAGCTTAGCGTACACCTACGAGCAGTACTTC
TRBV4-1,TRBJ2-1,NA,NA,CASSQEFTDEQFF,TGCGCCAGCAGCCAAGAATTTACCGATGAGCAGTTCTTC
TRBV9,TRBJ1-2,NA,TRBD1,CASRRQGEGHGYTF,TGTGCCAGCAGACGTCAGGGGGAGGGTCATGGCTACACCTTC
TRBV4-1,TRBJ2-7,NA,NA,CASSQEPGTSYEQYF,TGCGCCAGCAGCCAAGAGCCTGGGACCTCCTACGAGCAGTACTTC
TRBV7-9,TRBJ2-2,NA,NA,CASSLKENTGELFF,TGTGCCAGCAGCTTAAAGGAGAACACCGGGGAGCTGTTTTTT
TRBV5-6,TRBJ1-6,NA,NA,CASSLANSPLHF,TGTGCCAGCAGCTTGGCAAATTCACCCCTCCACTTT
TRBV7-9,TRBJ2-7,few,NA,CASSGYEQYF,TGTGCCAGCAGCGGGTACGAGCAGTACTTC
TRBV6-1,TRBJ1-1,NA,NA,CASRSYAGTQSEAFF,TGTGCCAGCAGGTCCTACGCCGGGACGCAGAGTGAAGCTTTCTTT
TRBV6-5,TRBJ2-5,NA,NA,CASSYLDQETQYF,TGTGCCAGCAGTTATCTGGACCAAGAGACCCAGTACTTC
TRBV4-1,TRBJ1-5,NA,NA,CASSQEGIRGGDQPQHF,TGCGCCAGCAGCCAAGAAGGGATAAGAGGTGGGGATCAGCCCCAGCATTTT
TRBV19,TRBJ2-3,once,NA,CASSIVDRQIFGDTQYF,TGTGCCAGTAGTATAGTTGACCGCCAGATTTTTGGAGATACGCAGTATTTT
TRBV9,TRBJ2-3,NA,TRBD2,CASSSSGGADTQYF,TGTGCCAGCAGCTCTAGCGGGGGGGCCGATACGCAGTATTTT
TRBV27,TRBJ1-2,NA,NA,CASRDPGGYTF,TGTGCCAGCCGCGACCCGGGGGGCTACACCTTC
TRBV7-8,TRBJ1-1,NA,NA,CASSLMGRDEAFF,TGTGCCAGCAGCTTGATGGGACGGGATGAAGCTTTCTTT
TRBV5-6,TRBJ1-3,NA,NA,CASSLGGSGNTIYF,TGTGCCAGCAGCTTGGGCGGTTCGGGAAACACCATATATTTT
TRBV2,TRBJ2-7,NA,NA,CASSEASDEQYF,TGTGCCAGCAGTGAAGCCTCGGACGAGCAGTACTTC
TRBV6-5,TRBJ1-1,NA,NA,CASSYGAHTEAFF,TGTGCCAGCAGTTACGGGGCACACACTGAAGCTTTCTTT
TRBV4-1,TRBJ1-1,NA,NA,CASSLWTGGNTEAFF,TGCGCCAGCAGCTTGTGGACGGGGGGGAACACTGAAGCTTTCTTT
TRBV5-1,TRBJ2-2,NA,NA,CASSLIPGDNRRSTGELFF,TGCGCCAGCAGCTTAATCCCGGGAGATAATAGGCGGAGCACCGGGGAGCTGTTTTTT
TRBV6-5,TRBJ1-4,NA,TRBD1,CASSLTGGLEKLFF,TGTGCCAGCAGTTTGACAGGGGGGTTGGAAAAACTGTTTTTT
TRBV19,TRBJ2-7,NA,TRBD2,CASGLAGGEQYF,TGTGCCTCGGGACTAGCGGGAGGCGAGCAGTACTTC
TRBV4-1,TRBJ2-5,NA,TRBD1,CASSQHTGAQETQYF,TGCGCCAGCAGCCAACATACAGGGGCTCAAGAGACCCAGTACTTC
TRBV5-4,TRBJ2-6,few,NA,CASSLGGLGANVLTF,TGTGCCAGCAGCTTGGGGGGGCTCGGGGCCAACGTCCTGACTTTC
TRBV27,TRBJ2-3,NA,NA,CASRTLTSTDTQYF,TGTGCCAGCAGAACGCTGACAAGCACAGATACGCAGTATTTT
TRBV5-1,TRBJ2-1,NA,TRBD2,CASIPLGSGRSDEQFF,TGCGCCAGCATCCCCCTCGGTAGCGGGAGGAGCGATGAGCAGTTCTTC
TRBV13,TRBJ1-3,NA,TRBD1,CASSSGGAEGNTIYF,TGTGCCAGCAGCTCAGGGGGCGCGGAAGGAAACACCATATATTTT
TRBV10-2,TRBJ2-5,NA,TRBD2,CASTPSGLAGQTQYF,TGCGCCAGTACTCCTAGCGGGCTAGCGGGACAGACCCAGTACTTC
TRBV4-1,TRBJ2-7,NA,NA,CASSQVGVGYEQYF,TGCGCCAGCAGCCAAGTAGGGGTCGGTTACGAGCAGTACTTC
TRBV11-2,TRBJ2-7,NA,TRBD1,CASSPGTGFYEQYF,TGTGCCAGCAGCCCTGGGACAGGGTTCTACGAGCAGTACTTC
TRBV15,TRBJ2-2,NA,NA,CATSRVGTGELFF,TGTGCCACCAGCAGAGTGGGTACCGGGGAGCTGTTTTTT
TRBV7-9,TRBJ2-7,NA,NA,CASSFSGGADEQYF,TGTGCCAGCAGCTTCTCCGGGGGCGCGGACGAGCAGTACTTC
TRBV7-9,TRBJ2-7,NA,TRBD2,CASSLTSGLAGDYEQYF,TGTGCCAGCAGCTTAACCTCGGGACTAGCGGGCGACTACGAGCAGTACTTC
TRBV5-4,TRBJ1-1,NA,NA,CASNLLGEVNTEAFF,TGTGCCAGCAACCTACTAGGGGAGGTGAACACTGAAGCTTTCTTT
TRBV25-1,TRBJ2-3,NA,NA,CASSDVPNSLDTQYF,TGTGCCAGCAGTGATGTCCCAAATTCTTTAGATACGCAGTATTTT
TRBV28,TRBJ1-1,NA,NA,CASSLMIWAENTEAFF,TGTGCCAGCAGTTTAATGATATGGGCAGAGAACACTGAAGCTTTCTTT
TRBV7-9,TRBJ2-3,once,TRBD2,CASSPTGLALTQYF,TGTGCCAGCAGCCCTACGGGACTAGCTCTTACGCAGTATTTT
TRBV25-1,TRBJ2-2,NA,NA,CASSVGRLNTGELFF,TGTGCCAGCAGTGTCGGTCGGCTTAACACCGGGGAGCTGTTTTTT
TRBV15,TRBJ1-5,NA,TRBD1,CATSRDTGEPQHF,TGTGCCACCAGCAGAGACACAGGGGAGCCCCAGCATTTT
TRBV6-1,TRBJ2-7,NA,TRBD2,CASSEIQAGGLYEQYF,TGTGCCAGCAGTGAAATCCAAGCGGGGGGCCTCTACGAGCAGTACTTC
TRBV27,TRBJ2-3,NA,TRBD1,CASSLSIQQGADTQYF,TGTGCCAGCAGTTTATCGATCCAGCAGGGGGCAGATACGCAGTATTTT
TRBV5-1,TRBJ2-3,NA,NA,CATPTDTQYF,TGCGCCACCCCTACAGATACGCAGTATTTT
TRBV9,TRBJ2-3,NA,NA,CASSPRGGQSTDTQYF,TGTGCCAGCAGTCCTAGAGGGGGTCAGAGCACAGATACGCAGTATTTT
TRBV4-1,TRBJ2-2,NA,TRBD1,CASSYRGGELFF,TGCGCCAGCAGCTACAGGGGAGGGGAGCTGTTTTTT
TRBV6-5,TRBJ1-6,NA,NA,CASSYEGNSPLHF,TGTGCCAGCAGTTACGAGGGGAATTCACCCCTCCACTTT
TRBV11-2,TRBJ1-3,NA,NA,CASSEAGLSGNTIYF,TGTGCCAGCAGCGAGGCGGGGCTCTCTGGAAACACCATATATTTT
TRBV28,TRBJ2-7,NA,TRBD1,CASSLRRDSSINGQYF,TGTGCCAGCAGTCTTCGCCGGGACAGCAGTATTAATGGGCAGTACTTC
TRBV2,TRBJ1-2,NA,TRBD1,CASSGTGGYGYTF,TGTGCCAGCTCCGGGACAGGGGGCTATGGCTACACCTTC
TRBV4-1,TRBJ2-1,NA,NA,CASSPGGSSYNEQFF,TGCGCCAGCAGCCCCGGTGGGAGTTCCTACAATGAGCAGTTCTTC
TRBV11-2,TRBJ1-1,NA,NA,CASSFWNTEAFF,TGTGCCAGCAGCTTTTGGAACACTGAAGCTTTCTTT